The present T cell receptor beta chain was sequenced within a study of T cell responses to AZD1222 COVID-19 vaccine. Background on the study: The analysis combined second doses at about 4 or about 12 weeks. Overall study findings and caveats: Nearly half of spike-specific TCRs reportedly target variant regions that are unmutated in the B.1.351 and B.1.1.7 variants. Baseline testing showed seropositivity in only six or seven AZD1222 recipients. Among the donors, most were white British and more were female, and clonal diversity was possibly underestimated.

The V end lost 4 bases, the J end lost 10 bases, and 18 bases lay between the germline ends. Germline CDR1 SGHKS, CDR2 YYEKEE (reference sequence). The CDR3 runs 13 residues. TCRdb's table, derived via immunoSEQ multiplex PCR, lists solely in-frame clones and lacks some. The sample contains more than 95,000 clones, around nine tenths of which appear only once. Worth noting for this clone: No antigen is known for it.

The rearrangement joins TRBV5-5 to TRBJ2-7; D may be TRBD2 (6 bases). The sequences come from peripheral blood, collected on day 0 of AZD1222 vaccination. The receptor's source is an adult in good health. The CDR3 DNA is TGTGCCAGCAGCCTATGGGACTTTCGATCCCAGTACTTC. Protein product: CASSLWDFRSQYF.